A single sample gave rise to the 18 T cell receptor beta chains below, sequenced in a study of cytomegalovirus exposure and HLA in healthy donors. With 60 Vbeta and 13 Jbeta primers, the PCR was carried out. TCRdb's copy holds only in-frame clones and misses some; the assay was immunoSEQ multiplex PCR. The sample contains about 70,000 clones, approximately 90% of which appear only once. The sequencing input was PBMCs. The receptors shown here come from a woman in her 30s in good health and CMV-seronegative.

The V and J genes are TRBV9 and TRBJ2-3; TRBD2 matches at 7 bases. Germline assignment: CDR1 SGDLS and CDR2 YYNGEE. This CDR3 spans 14 amino acids. V shed 3 bases, J shed 7 bases, and the junction held 8 bases outside the gene matches. DNA for the CDR3: TGTGCCAGCAGCGCCCTCGGGACTACTTATACGCAGTATTTT. Translated, it gives CASSALGTTYTQYF.

This sequence joins TRBV29-1 and TRBJ1-1; D unclear. The germline CDR1 and CDR2 sequences are SQVTM and ANQGSEA. V was clipped by 6 bases and J by 0 bases, with 14 bases between them. The CDR3 sequence is 14 residues long. The DNA of the CDR3 is TGCAGCGTCATAGGCCCAGCGATGAACACTGAAGCTTTCTTT. It yields the protein CSVIGPAMNTEAFF.

This clone was picked up a small number of times. The chain carries TRBV27 and TRBJ1-4, with unresolved D. The CDR3 has 15 amino acids. The V end lost 8 bases, the J end lost 4 bases, and 17 bases lay between the germline ends. Per germline, CDR1 MNHEY and CDR2 SMNVEV (reference sequence). CDR3 sequence: CASGGPDWSNEKLFF. DNA of the CDR3: TGTGCCAGCGGCGGCCCAGACTGGAGTAATGAAAAACTGTTTTTT.

The V gene is TRBV4-1, the J gene TRBJ1-2; D gene unclear. This CDR3 has 15 residues. The V end lost 5 bases, the J end lost 3 bases, and 16 bases lay between the germline ends. Germline V lookup: CDR1 MGHRA, CDR2 YSYEKL. The DNA for the CDR3 is TGCGCCAGCAGCTTTATTCCCCTCTCCCACTATGGCTACACCTTC. Translated, it gives CASSFIPLSHYGYTF.

The V and J genes are TRBV11-3 and TRBJ1-1; D is ambiguous. V lost 1 base, J lost 4 bases, and 7 bases lay in between. The CDR3 runs 13 residues. Germline V gene sequence: CDR1 SGHNT, CDR2 YENEEA. The CDR3 region has the DNA TGTGCCAGCAGCTTAGGGCGGGGCACTGAAGCTTTCTTT. Its translation is CASSLGRGTEAFF.

This clone showed up just a few times. The chain has TRBV6-5 and TRBJ1-4; D perhaps matches TRBD1 (6 bases). Germline V gene sequence: CDR1 MNHEY, CDR2 SVGAGI. Trimming pared 5 bases from V and 8 bases from J, leaving 18 bases between. This CDR3 comprises 15 residues. CDR3 bases: TGTGCCAGCAGTAACACAGGGTGGAGAAGCGAAAAACTGTTTTTT. It translates to CASSNTGWRSEKLFF.

V and J are TRBV7-2 and TRBJ2-5; D gene unclear. The closer fit of TRBJ2-7 to the DNA end suggests the J call may be wrong. The CDR3 runs to 15 residues. Looked up from germline, CDR1 is SGHTA and CDR2 is FQGNSA. CDR3 protein: CASSLVPTGYYEQYF. CDR3 nucleotides: TGTGCCAGCAGCTTAGTTCCTACCGGATACTACGAGCAGTACTTC.

The chain is built from TRBV27 and TRBJ2-5; TRBD1 aligns across 9 bases. The end of the DNA aligns better with TRBJ2-7, so the J call may be wrong. The CDR3 contains 14 residues. In germline, CDR1 is MNHEY, CDR2 SMNVEV (reference sequence). CDR3 sequence (DNA): TGTGCCAGCCTGAAACAGGGGGCGCGCCACGAGCAGTACTTC. This sequence encodes CASLKQGARHEQYF.

This chain joins TRBV6-1 and TRBJ1-1; D gene uncertain. Germline loops: CDR1 MNHNS, CDR2 SASEGT. The CDR3 length is 13 residues. V dropped 5 bases and J dropped 0 bases, with 7 bases sitting between them. The CDR3 DNA sequence: TGTGCCAGCAGTTATCCAGTGAACACTGAAGCTTTCTTT. The encoded protein is CASSYPVNTEAFF.

V gene TRBV6-5 combines with J gene TRBJ1-1; D gene unclear. The CDR3 extends over 15 amino acids. Trimming left V 4 bases short and J 0 bases short, with 12 bases between. Germline CDR1 MNHEY, CDR2 SVGAGI. DNA of the CDR3: TGTGCCAGCAGTTTGATGGCGGGGATGAACACTGAAGCTTTCTTT. Its protein is CASSLMAGMNTEAFF.

The chain joins TRBV7-8 to TRBJ2-3; no firm D call. Trimming took off 0 bases at V and 0 bases at J, with 7 bases between the two ends. Germline lookup yields CDR1 SGHVS and CDR2 FQNEAQ. The CDR3 consists of 15 residues. CDR3 DNA: TGTGCCAGCAGCTTAGCCCCGGTTAGCACAGATACGCAGTATTTT. As protein: CASSLAPVSTDTQYF. Full variable domain (missing parts from reference TRBV7-8 and TRBJ2-3): GAGVSQSPRYKVAKRGQDVALRCDPISGHVSLFWYQQALGQGPEFLTYFQNEAQLDKSGLPSDRFFAERPEGSVSTLKIQRTQQEDSAVYLCASSLAPVSTDTQYFGPGTRLTVL.

This clone came up a few times. The J gene is TRBJ1-3, the V gene TRBV29-1, with TRBD1 matching 9 bases. The CDR3 length is 13 residues. The J segment lost 1 base and the V segment lost 6 bases, leaving 1 base of the junction unmatched. The germline V gene encodes CDR1 SQVTM and CDR2 ANQGSEA. The CDR3 here is CSVGTGSGNTIYF. Written as DNA, the CDR3 is TGCAGCGTAGGGACAGGGTCTGGAAACACCATATATTTT.

The J gene is TRBJ2-3, the V gene TRBV7-9; 10 positions match TRBD1. The trim removed 5 bases at V and 3 bases at J, leaving 11 bases unmatched. CDR1 and CDR2 (germline): SEHNR, FQNEAQ (reference sequence). CDR3 length equals 17 residues. This chain's CDR3 is CASSLKTGTGETDTQYF. DNA for the CDR3: TGTGCCAGCAGCCTCAAGACCGGGACAGGGGAAACAGATACGCAGTATTTT.

This chain joins TRBV29-1 and TRBJ2-1; D is possibly TRBD2 (6 bases). CDR3 size: 16 residues. In germline, CDR1 is SQVTM, CDR2 ANQGSEA. Trimming left V 5 bases short and J 0 bases short, with 17 bases between. CDR3 sequence (DNA): TGCAGCGTTCAAATCCTAGCGAGAAGCTCCTACAATGAGCAGTTCTTC. Protein sequence: CSVQILARSSYNEQFF.

A single count supports this clone. At one end, the junction sequence differs from germline, possibly due to a read error. The chain links TRBV7-9 to TRBJ2-1; 9 bases are shared with TRBD2. The CDR3 is 17 residues long. CDR1 is SEHNR, CDR2 FQNEAQ, per germline (reference sequence). The CDR3 here is CSSSSPAGGNLAYEQFF. The CDR3 DNA sequence: TGTTCCAGCAGCAGCCCGGCGGGAGGGAATCTCGCCTATGAGCAGTTCTTC.

A word on this clone: The junction differs from germline at one of its ends, possibly a read error. V gene TRBV10-1 combines with J gene TRBJ2-7; 8 nucleotides agree with TRBD2. Germline V gene sequence: CDR1 WNHNN, CDR2 SYGVQD (reference sequence). CDR3 length: 12 amino acids. The CDR3 coding sequence is TGCGCCAGCAGCGCCTCGGGAGCGGGAGTAAACTTC. Translated, it gives CASSASGAGVNF.

The chain has TRBV7-9 and TRBJ2-1, with 14 positions matching TRBD2. This CDR3 region has 15 residues. After removal of 6 bases from V and 8 bases from J, the junction contained 6 bases not matched to a gene. Germline CDR1 reads SEHNR; CDR2 reads FQNEAQ (reference sequence). The CDR3 reads CASRIGTSGSDEQFF. The DNA for the CDR3 is TGTGCCAGCAGGATAGGGACTAGCGGGAGCGATGAGCAGTTCTTC.

This clone was detected only a few times. J is TRBJ1-2 and V is TRBV2, with 7 bases aligning to TRBD1. V shed 11 bases and J 4 bases; nucleotides not matched to a gene: 10. CDR1 SNHLY and CDR2 FYNNEI come from the germline V gene. CDR3 size: 13 residues. The CDR3 nucleotides read TGTGCCTCAAAGACAGGGACTCTCTATGGCTACACCTTC. Protein product: CASKTGTLYGYTF.